This T cell receptor beta chain was identified in a study of identical twins. Whole-study findings and limits: Out-of-frame beta sequences exhibited a weaker degree of excess twin sharing.

The CDR3 consists of 15 residues. The V and J ends lost 5 bases and 1 base, in that order; junction bases with no gene match: 7. CDR1 is DFQATT, CDR2 SNEGSKA, per germline (reference sequence). This clonotype was counted a few times. Its antigen is unidentified. From the 5' RACE reads, TCRdb called clonotypes with MiXCR, one entry per CDR3 protein. This sample has 550,000 to 700,000 distinct CDR3 sequences, with 21% found just once. This sample was shared with a second study, whose subject was T cells expressing NK-cell markers.

The sample comprised PBMCs. This TCR was recovered from a woman younger than 35 in good health. The chain joins TRBV20-1 to TRBJ2-4, with TRBD2 matching over 8 bases. The CDR3 loop is CSASIGGGAKNIQYF. CDR3 nucleotides: TGCAGTGCTTCGATAGGCGGGGGGGCCAAAAACATTCAGTACTTC.